This T cell receptor (beta chain) was obtained from a study of blood T cell repertoires in COVID-19. The table came from immunoSEQ multiplex PCR; TCRdb's copy has only in-frame clones and leaves some out. The sample includes about 310,000 clones, roughly 91% of them seen just once. The sequencing input was peripheral blood. The source of this sequence is a man in his fifties with active or convalescent COVID-19.

CDR3 DNA: TGTGCCAGTAGTTCGAGCGGGAGGTTCCCCTACAATGAGCAGTTCTTC. This encodes CASSSSGRFPYNEQFF. The rearrangement joins TRBV19 to TRBJ2-1; 9 nucleotides agree with TRBD2. CDR1 is LNHDA, CDR2 SQIVND, per germline (reference sequence). V shed 5 bases and J 2 bases; nucleotides not matched to a gene: 7. This CDR3 is built from 16 residues.